Listed here are 22 T cell receptor beta chains from one sample, sequenced in a study of spatial heterogeneity in lung cancer. The time point here: blood at routine non-recurrence follow-up after resection. No cells were sorted before sequencing. The whole RNA sequenced was extracted from tumor, nontumor lung or frozen PBMC. TCRdb reanalysed the 5' RACE reads using MiXCR and keeps one entry per CDR3 protein. Of under 150,000 distinct CDR3 sequences listed, about 12% were seen once; the top ten hold approximately 16%. This specimen was PBMCs, taken at follow-up. These receptors came from a male donor with early-stage non-small cell lung cancer.

This clonotype was observed at least ten times. The chain is built from TRBV29-1 and TRBJ2-1; D unclear. This CDR3 has 13 residues. Germline assignment: CDR1 SQVTM and CDR2 ANQGSEA. V was cut by 3 bases and J by 0 bases, with 6 bases left in between. This CDR3 is CSVDLSSYNEQFF. CDR3 in DNA: TGCAGCGTTGATTTGAGCTCCTACAATGAGCAGTTCTTC.

This clonotype has a handful of counts. V is TRBV2 and J is TRBJ1-4; D perhaps matches TRBD1 (6 bases). V shed 5 bases and J shed 4 bases, with 14 bases lying between them. The CDR3 sequence is 15 residues long. Germline V gene lookup returns CDR1 SNHLY and CDR2 FYNNEI. The CDR3 DNA reads TGTGCCAGCAGTTACTCGGGACAACATAATGAAAAACTGTTTTTT. Translated, it gives CASSYSGQHNEKLFF.

This clonotype was found many times. CDR3 in DNA: TGTGCCAGCTCACCGGGACAGCCAAATCAGCCCCAGCATTTT. Protein product: CASSPGQPNQPQHF. The genes are TRBV18 and TRBJ1-5; TRBD1 matches at 7 bases. Germline V gene lookup returns CDR1 KGHSH and CDR2 LQKENI. J gave up 4 bases and V 3 bases, and 3 bases lay outside the gene matches. This CDR3 has 14 residues.

J is TRBJ1-4 and V is TRBV29-1; D unresolved. Germline lookup yields CDR1 SQVTM and CDR2 ANQGSEA. This CDR3 is 16 amino acids long. Between the trimmed V and J ends, which lost 1 base and 0 bases, there was a span of 12 bases. The CDR3 DNA follows: TGCAGCGTTGAAGGGGGTGCGGATGCAACTAATGAAAAACTGTTTTTT. This codes for CSVEGGADATNEKLFF.

This clonotype was seen ten or more times. The chain uses TRBV28 and TRBJ2-7, with 13 bases that match TRBD2. The CDR3 extends over 15 amino acids. Germline V lookup: CDR1 MDHEN, CDR2 SYDVKM. V lost 4 bases to trimming and J lost 4 bases; unmatched junction nucleotides: 4. In DNA, the CDR3 is TGTGCCAGCAGTTCGACTAGCGGGGGGCAATACGAGCAGTACTTC. Translation gives CASSSTSGGQYEQYF.

This clonotype was observed a handful of times. The rearrangement links TRBV28 to TRBJ1-1; D call uncertain. The V gene lost 5 bases and the J gene lost 5 bases, with 12 bases spanning the gap. Germline CDR1 and CDR2: MDHEN and SYDVKM. The length of the CDR3 is 13 residues. In DNA, the CDR3 is TGTGCCAGCAGTCCCACGGGTGGGACTGAAGCTTTCTTT. This gives the protein CASSPTGGTEAFF.

This clonotype turned up a few times. J is TRBJ1-5 and V is TRBV21-1; TRBD1 reflects the table's D call only, with no check against the DNA. TRBV21-1 is described as a pseudogene. The CDR3 length is 17 residues. CDR3 loop: CASSNDWDRRCNQPQHF. The CDR3 coding sequence is TGTGCCAGCAGCAACGACTGGGACAGGAGATGCAATCAGCCCCAGCATTTT.

This chain connects TRBV5-6 to TRBJ2-3; tentatively, D is TRBD1 (6 bases). There are 14 residues in the CDR3. V lost 0 bases and J lost 4, with 9 bases in between. Per germline, CDR1 SGHDT and CDR2 YYEEEE. The CDR3 loop reads CASSLGDRSDTQYF. CDR3 bases: TGTGCCAGCAGCTTGGGCGACAGGTCAGATACGCAGTATTTT.

This clonotype was seen many times. J is TRBJ1-2 and V is TRBV5-6, with D hard to call. V was pared by 4 bases and J by 4 bases, with 11 bases between. Germline V gene sequence: CDR1 SGHDT, CDR2 YYEEEE. This CDR3 is built from 13 residues. The chain's CDR3 is CASSLISGYGYTF. DNA for the CDR3: TGTGCCAGCAGCCTAATAAGTGGCTATGGCTACACCTTC.

This clonotype was seen more than once but under ten times. The chain employs TRBV3-1 and TRBJ1-5, with D hard to call. V was cut by 4 bases and J by 4 bases, with 8 bases left in between. Germline-derived CDR1 and CDR2 are LGHDT and YNNKEL (reference sequence). CDR3 length: 13 residues. The chain's CDR3 is CASSPGRNQPQHF. In nucleotides, the CDR3 is TGTGCCAGCAGCCCCGGGAGGAATCAGCCCCAGCATTTT.

Comment on this clonotype: A much bigger clone sits one base away, suggesting this may be a read error. The V call is TRBV6-5, the J call TRBJ1-1, with TRBD1 as a possible D gene (5 bases). Trimming left V 4 bases short and J 8 bases short, with 8 bases between. Germline CDR1 is MNHEY and CDR2 is SVGAGI. The CDR3 is made up of 11 amino acids. This CDR3 is CASSCRQEAFF. The CDR3 nucleotides are TGTGCCAGCAGTTGCCGACAGGAAGCTTTCTTT.

There are a few counts of this clonotype. The J gene is TRBJ1-1, the V gene TRBV7-3; 7 nucleotides agree with TRBD1. The V and J ends lost 5 bases and 8 bases, in that order; junction bases with no gene match: 8. Germline V lookup: CDR1 SGHTA, CDR2 FQGTGA. CDR3 length equals 13 residues. The chain's CDR3 is CASSRGTVGEAFF. The CDR3, as DNA: TGTGCCAGCAGCAGAGGGACAGTAGGGGAAGCTTTCTTT.

Many counts were recorded for this clonotype. This chain joins TRBV28 and TRBJ2-5, with TRBD2 matching over 7 bases. V shed 7 bases, J shed 4 bases, and the junction held 9 bases outside the gene matches. This CDR3 region has 14 residues. Germline CDR1 is MDHEN and CDR2 is SYDVKM. The CDR3 nucleotides are TGTGCCAGCAAAGGGCTAGCGGCAAGAGAGACCCAGTACTTC. It is translated as CASKGLAARETQYF.

A few counts support this clonotype. The V and J genes are TRBV12-3 or TRBV12-4 and TRBJ2-5; D is undetermined. This CDR3 contains 15 residues. With 0 bases removed from V and 2 bases from J, the gap between germline ends came to 10 bases. Written as DNA, the CDR3 is TGTGCCAGCAGTTTAGCGCCGGCCGGGCAAGAGACCCAGTACTTC. Translation gives CASSLAPAGQETQYF.

This clonotype was counted only a few times. This chain links TRBV20-1 with TRBJ1-6, with D perhaps matching TRBD1 (5 bases). The ends were cut back, 6 bases at V and 0 bases at J, with 18 bases in the middle. Germline loops: CDR1 DFQATT, CDR2 SNEGSKA (reference sequence). CDR3 length equals 17 residues. The DNA for the CDR3 is TGCAGTGCCCAACGGGGGGTCTCGAGCTCCTATAATTCACCCCTCCACTTT. It encodes CSAQRGVSSSYNSPLHF.

The chain carries TRBV7-2 and TRBJ2-1; D remains ambiguous. V was trimmed by 2 bases and J by 10 bases, leaving 15 bases between them. The germline gives CDR1 SGHTA, CDR2 FQGNSA. There are 14 residues in the CDR3. CDR3 sequence reads: CASSLFPYGSEQFF. DNA for the CDR3: TGTGCCAGCAGCTTATTCCCCTATGGATCGGAGCAGTTCTTC.

V and J are TRBV7-2 and TRBJ2-1; 11 nucleotides agree with TRBD2. Per the germline V gene, CDR1 is SGHTA and CDR2 is FQGNSA. The CDR3 is 15 residues long. V shed 5 bases and J 2 bases; nucleotides not matched to a gene: 2. CDR3 amino acids: CASSPTSGAYNEQFF. For the CDR3, the DNA is TGTGCCAGCAGCCCGACTAGCGGGGCCTACAATGAGCAGTTCTTC.

There are many counts of this clonotype. The chain carries TRBV29-1 and TRBJ2-4; D gene uncertain. This CDR3 has 11 amino acids. Trimming took 7 bases from V and 8 from J, leaving 12 bases between them. CDR1 and CDR2 from the germline V gene are SQVTM and ANQGSEA. The CDR3: CSAGRFDIQYF. The CDR3 DNA is TGCAGCGCCGGAAGGTTTGACATTCAGTACTTC.

The chain links TRBV10-3 to TRBJ1-4; D gene unclear. The CDR3 runs 16 residues. V gave up 0 bases and J gave up 2 bases, with 10 bases separating them. From germline, CDR1 is ENHRY and CDR2 SYGVKD. The DNA for the CDR3 is TGTGCCATCAGTGAGTCGGGCGTATTGACTAATGAAAAACTGTTTTTT. Translation: CAISESGVLTNEKLFF.

This clonotype was observed a few times. V and J are TRBV3-1 and TRBJ2-3; D is ambiguous. The CDR3 sequence is 15 residues long. V was cut by 1 base and J by 0 bases, with 8 bases left in between. Looked up from germline, CDR1 is LGHDT and CDR2 is YNNKEL (reference sequence). DNA of the CDR3: TGTGCCAGCAGCCAAGTCTTCGGGAGCACAGATACGCAGTATTTT. It specifies CASSQVFGSTDTQYF.

In DNA form, the CDR3 reads TGCGCCAGCAGCCAAGGCCAAAGCGGGGGGGCTTACAATGAGCAGTTCTTC. Protein product: CASSQGQSGGAYNEQFF. The J gene is TRBJ2-1, the V gene TRBV4-1; TRBD2 matches at 10 bases. The J segment lost 4 bases and the V segment lost 1 base, leaving 7 bases of the junction unmatched. CDR1 is MGHRA and CDR2 is YSYEKL in the germline V gene. The CDR3 is 17 residues long.

The gene calls are TRBV12-5 and TRBJ2-4; 7 bases fit TRBD1. V lost 6 bases, J lost 2 bases, and 22 bases stayed unmatched. This CDR3 region has 20 residues. Germline CDR1 LGHNT, CDR2 FRNRAP. The CDR3 loop is CASGPRMIPTGVGTKNIQYF. As DNA, the CDR3 is TGTGCTAGTGGCCCGAGGATGATCCCAACAGGGGTAGGGACCAAAAACATTCAGTACTTC. Together with reference TRBV12-5 and TRBJ2-4, the CDR3 gives the full variable domain: DARVTQTPRHKVTEMGQEVTMRCQPILGHNTVFWYRQTMMQGLELLAYFRNRAPLDDSGMPKDRFSAEMPDATLATLKIQPSEPRDSAVYFCASGPRMIPTGVGTKNIQYFGAGTRLSVL.